These 20 T cell receptor beta chains were sequenced from one sample in a study of blood T cell repertoires in COVID-19. Clones were sequenced by immunoSEQ multiplex PCR, and TCRdb holds only the in-frame ones, with some missing. The sample yields roughly 88,000 clones, 70% to 85% seen once. Specimen: peripheral blood. The origin of the receptors is a woman aged 60 to 75 in a cohort sampled during active or convalescent COVID-19.

The rearrangement joins TRBV5-1 to TRBJ1-2; weak D call: TRBD1 (5 bases). The CDR3 covers 14 residues. Trimming shortened V by 5 bases and J by 8 bases, and 19 bases separated the two germline ends. CDR1 is SGHRS, CDR2 YFSETQ, per germline. The CDR3 spells CASSPDIRGRGYTF. The CDR3 region has the DNA TGCGCCAGCAGTCCCGATATTAGGGGCAGGGGCTACACCTTC. The variable domain in full, with the rest retrieved from reference TRBV5-1 and TRBJ1-2, is KAGVTQTPRYLIKTRGQQVTLSCSPISGHRSVSWYQQTPGQGLQFLFEYFSETQRNKGNFPGRFSGRQFSNSRSEMNVSTLELGDSALYLCASSPDIRGRGYTFGSGTRLTVV.

This clone was observed a single time. The chain recombines TRBV6-7 with TRBJ1-2; perhaps TRBD1 as D (5 bases). TRBV6-7 is identified as an open reading frame with a role that is uncertain. The CDR3 is made up of 15 amino acids. V was clipped by 0 bases and J by 5 bases, with 13 bases between them. The CDR3 DNA sequence: TGTGCCAGCAGTTACTCCCGGGGGGGGAGGTATGGCTACACCTTC. Residues: CASSYSRGGRYGYTF.

J is TRBJ2-2 and V is TRBV4-1, with TRBD1 as a possible D gene (5 bases). V was cut by 4 bases and J by 4 bases, with 16 bases left in between. Germline V gene data show CDR1 as MGHRA and CDR2 as YSYEKL. The CDR3 spans 16 residues. CDR3 bases: TGCGCCAGCAGCCTAAGTAGGCAGGGCGGCACCGGGGAGCTGTTTTTT. It translates to CASSLSRQGGTGELFF.

The chain has TRBV6-5 and TRBJ1-3; the match to TRBD1 covers 9 bases. This CDR3 has 15 amino acids. CDR1 and CDR2 from the germline V gene are MNHEY and SVGAGI. Germline trimming cut 5 bases from V and 4 bases from J; bases unmatched to any gene: 6. In nucleotides, the CDR3 is TGTGCCAGCAGTAACGGACAGGGGTTGGGAAACACCATATATTTT. Protein sequence: CASSNGQGLGNTIYF.

This clone occurred a few times. The J gene is TRBJ1-5, the V gene TRBV5-8, with D perhaps TRBD1 (5 bases). Germline V gene sequence: CDR1 SGHTS, CDR2 YDEGEE. With 1 base removed from V and 0 bases from J, the gap between germline ends came to 8 bases. The CDR3 loop spans 15 amino acids. DNA for the CDR3: TGTGCCAGCAGCTTGACAGGTTCTAGCAATCAGCCCCAGCATTTT. Its translation is CASSLTGSSNQPQHF.

J is TRBJ2-2 and V is TRBV4-1, with TRBD1 as a possible D gene (6 bases). The CDR3 is made up of 15 amino acids. The germline gives CDR1 MGHRA, CDR2 YSYEKL. Deletions cut 1 base from V and 4 bases from J, with 10 bases between. The CDR3 DNA reads as TGCGCCAGCAGCCAAGGAGGGGGACCCACCGGGGAGCTGTTTTTT. It translates to CASSQGGGPTGELFF.

This clone showed up just once. The chain uses TRBV7-3 and TRBJ2-1; the match to TRBD2 covers 11 bases. The length of the CDR3 is 15 residues. Germline V CDR1 and CDR2: SGHTA, FQGTGA. V was clipped by 0 bases and J by 8 bases; unmatched bases: 3. This CDR3 reads CASSLTSGGAYEQFF. CDR3 DNA: TGTGCCAGCAGCTTAACTAGCGGGGGGGCGTATGAGCAGTTCTTC.

The chain links TRBV30 to TRBJ1-5, with D maybe TRBD1 (6 bases). Germline V gene sequence: CDR1 GTSNPN, CDR2 SVGIG (reference sequence). Trimming stripped 2 bases from V and 6 bases from J, with 11 bases between. This CDR3 region has 13 residues. The CDR3 DNA follows: TGTGCCTGGAGTCCGAGCAGGGGTCAGCCCCAGCATTTT. It is translated as CAWSPSRGQPQHF.

This sequence joins TRBV7-2 and TRBJ1-2, with D uncertain. V gave up 4 bases and J gave up 0 bases, with 9 bases separating them. Germline V gives CDR1 SGHTA, CDR2 FQGNSA. The CDR3 covers 14 residues. The CDR3 reads CASSSRSANYGYTF. The DNA of the CDR3 is TGTGCCAGCAGCTCAAGGAGCGCTAACTATGGCTACACCTTC. Based on the CDR3 plus reference TRBV7-2 and TRBJ1-2, the full variable domain is GAGVSQSPSNKVTEKGKDVELRCDPISGHTALYWYRQSLGQGLEFLIYFQGNSAPDKSGLPSDRFSAERTGGSVSTLTIQRTQQEDSAVYLCASSSRSANYGYTFGSGTRLTVV.

The rearrangement uses TRBV3-1 (or the pseudogene TRBV3-2) and TRBJ2-1; a weak D match, TRBD1 (5 bases). Trimming stripped 0 bases from V and 6 bases from J, with 12 bases between. The CDR3 covers 15 residues. The germline V gene has CDR1 LGHDT and CDR2 YNNKEL (reference sequence). CDR3 protein: CASSQEGQGINEQFF. The DNA of the CDR3 is TGTGCCAGCAGCCAAGAGGGGCAGGGAATCAATGAGCAGTTCTTC.

The V gene is TRBV5-4, the J gene TRBJ2-1; TRBD2 matches at 10 bases. V lost 0 bases to trimming and J lost 7 bases; unmatched junction nucleotides: 7. Germline V gene sequence: CDR1 SGHNT, CDR2 YYREEE (reference sequence). CDR3 length equals 16 residues. The CDR3 protein is CASSLALAGGFNEQFF. Written as DNA, the CDR3 is TGTGCCAGCAGCTTGGCCTTAGCGGGGGGTTTTAATGAGCAGTTCTTC.

This chain uses TRBV28 with TRBJ1-1; D gene unclear. The CDR3 extends over 15 amino acids. Germline CDR1 and CDR2: MDHEN and SYDVKM. Between the trimmed V and J ends, which lost 2 bases and 0 bases, there was a span of 10 bases. The CDR3 DNA follows: TGTGCCAGCAGTTTAGTGGTGCAGATGAACACTGAAGCTTTCTTT. The encoded protein is CASSLVVQMNTEAFF.

The rearrangement joins TRBV6-7 to TRBJ2-7, with D maybe TRBD1 (5 bases). TRBV6-7 is identified as an open reading frame with a role that is uncertain. Trimming removed 2 bases at V and 2 bases at J, with 13 bases between. This CDR3 is built from 15 residues. CDR3 in amino acids: CASSYGKTVTYEQYF. CDR3 nucleotide sequence: TGTGCCAGCAGTTACGGTAAGACAGTTACCTACGAGCAGTACTTC.

There are many counts of this clone. The chain recombines TRBV7-9 with TRBJ2-1, with 8 bases fitting TRBD1. Germline assignment: CDR1 SEHNR and CDR2 FQNEAQ (reference sequence). The length of the CDR3 is 16 residues. The junction had 14 bases not matched to a gene; V was cut back by 5 bases and J by 8 bases. The CDR3 reads CASSRRGQAARYEQFF. The CDR3 nucleotides are TGTGCCAGCAGCCGCAGGGGGCAGGCAGCTCGGTATGAGCAGTTCTTC.

There are a few counts of this clone. The genes are TRBV7-9 and TRBJ1-4; no firm D call. The germline V gene has CDR1 SEHNR and CDR2 FQNEAQ (reference sequence). The CDR3 length is 15 residues. V was pared by 5 bases and J by 4 bases, with 14 bases between. CDR3: CASSDIGLYNEKLFF. In DNA form, the CDR3 reads TGTGCCAGCAGCGATATTGGACTTTATAATGAAAAACTGTTTTTT.

The chain links TRBV6-6 to TRBJ2-2; TRBD2 matches at 8 bases. V trimming: 5 bases; J trimming: 5 bases; junction bases outside the gene matches: 10. Germline lookup yields CDR1 MNHNY and CDR2 SVGAGI (reference sequence). This CDR3 is 16 amino acids long. CDR3 nucleotides: TGTGCCAGCAGTATCTCCGGGACTAGTGCTACCGGGGAGCTGTTTTTT. Its translation: CASSISGTSATGELFF.

The CDR3 coding sequence is TGTGCCAGCAGTTTTGCGGGGCGTTACGAGCAGTACTTC. It specifies CASSFAGRYEQYF. This chain uses TRBV27 with TRBJ2-7; TRBD2 is a possible D gene (6 bases). The CDR3 is made up of 13 amino acids. Germline values: CDR1 MNHEY, CDR2 SMNVEV (reference sequence). V gave up 3 bases and J gave up 4 bases, with 10 bases separating them.

This sequence joins TRBV27 and TRBJ2-4; TRBD2 agrees at 10 bases. There are 15 residues in the CDR3. Germline CDR1 and CDR2: MNHEY and SMNVEV (reference sequence). V gave up 4 bases and J gave up 7 bases; unmatched junction bases: 7. The CDR3 region is CASSYLSGGVNIQYF. The CDR3 DNA follows: TGTGCCAGCAGTTACCTAAGCGGGGGGGTGAACATTCAGTACTTC.

This chain connects TRBV28 to TRBJ1-6; the match to TRBD1 covers 7 bases. The germline CDR1 and CDR2 sequences are MDHEN and SYDVKM. The CDR3 extends over 16 amino acids. V was clipped by 2 bases and J by 3 bases; unmatched bases: 4. In DNA form, the CDR3 reads TGTGCCAGCAGTTTAATAGGGACAGTCTATAATTCACCCCTCCACTTT. Translation: CASSLIGTVYNSPLHF.

The rearrangement uses TRBV19 and TRBJ1-5, with a possible D match to TRBD1 (5 bases). Trimming left V 1 base short and J 4 bases short, with 8 bases between. In germline, CDR1 is LNHDA, CDR2 SQIVND (reference sequence). CDR3 length equals 14 residues. The DNA of the CDR3 is TGTGCCAGTAGTATAGTGGGGCAGAATCAGCCCCAGCATTTT. Its translation is CASSIVGQNQPQHF.